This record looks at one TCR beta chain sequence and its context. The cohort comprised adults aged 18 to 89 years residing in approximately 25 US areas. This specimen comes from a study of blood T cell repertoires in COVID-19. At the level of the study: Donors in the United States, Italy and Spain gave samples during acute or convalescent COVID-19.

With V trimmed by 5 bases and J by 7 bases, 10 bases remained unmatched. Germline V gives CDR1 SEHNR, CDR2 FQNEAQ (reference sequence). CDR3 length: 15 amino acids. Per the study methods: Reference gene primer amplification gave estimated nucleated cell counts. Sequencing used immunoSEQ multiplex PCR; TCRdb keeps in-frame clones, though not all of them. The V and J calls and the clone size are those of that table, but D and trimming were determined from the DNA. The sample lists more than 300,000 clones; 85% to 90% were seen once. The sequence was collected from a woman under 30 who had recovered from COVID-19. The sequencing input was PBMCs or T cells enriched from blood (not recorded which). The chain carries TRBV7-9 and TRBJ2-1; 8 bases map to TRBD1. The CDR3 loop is CASSLLTGVRNEQFF. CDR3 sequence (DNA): TGTGCCAGCAGCCTATTGACAGGGGTTAGGAATGAGCAGTTCTTC.